A single sample gave rise to the 27 T cell receptor beta chains below, sequenced in a study of blood T cell repertoires in COVID-19. Clones were read by immunoSEQ multiplex PCR, and TCRdb kept only the in-frame ones, dropping some. The sample yields 200,000 to 250,000 clones, around 83% seen once. The specimen was peripheral blood. The receptors shown here come from a woman at least 80 years old with COVID-19, enrolled during active disease.

This chain connects TRBV7-2 to TRBJ2-3, with 13 bases identical to TRBD2. V dropped 2 bases and J dropped 8; count of bases not matched to a gene: 13. The CDR3 is made up of 18 amino acids. CDR1 is SGHTA, CDR2 FQGNSA, per germline. The CDR3 protein is CASSLPRTSGSLWVTQYF. The CDR3 coding sequence is TGTGCCAGCAGCTTACCCCGGACTAGCGGGAGTCTGTGGGTTACGCAGTATTTT.

The J gene is TRBJ2-3, the V gene TRBV6-5; 11 bases map to TRBD2. V lost 6 bases and J lost 2; bases outside the gene matches: 4. Germline lookup yields CDR1 MNHEY and CDR2 SVGAGI. The CDR3 spans 15 residues. DNA of the CDR3: TGTGCCAGCAGCGCTAGCGGGAGGCCCACAGATACGCAGTATTTT. It specifies CASSASGRPTDTQYF.

The chain joins TRBV5-4 to TRBJ2-1; TRBD2 matches at 7 bases. CDR3 length: 15 amino acids. V lost 1 base, J lost 7 bases, and 8 bases stayed unmatched. Per germline, CDR1 SGHNT and CDR2 YYREEE (reference sequence). The CDR3 DNA reads as TGTGCCAGCAGCTTGCGTGGAGGGCGGGGGAATGAGCAGTTCTTC. Translating gives CASSLRGGRGNEQFF.

There are a few counts of this clone. This sequence joins TRBV10-1 and TRBJ1-6; D is possibly TRBD1 (5 bases). Trimming stripped 6 bases from V and 7 bases from J, with 13 bases between. The CDR3 length is 14 residues. Germline-derived CDR1 and CDR2 are WNHNN and SYGVQD (reference sequence). Written as DNA, the CDR3 is TGCGCCAGCAGCGGGGGTCAGAGAAATTCACCCCTCCACTTT. This sequence encodes CASSGGQRNSPLHF.

V is TRBV6-6 and J is TRBJ1-2; D not certain. V lost 8 bases to trimming and J lost 5 bases, with 12 bases between them. The CDR3 is 12 amino acids. CDR1 and CDR2 (germline): MNHNY, SVGAGI (reference sequence). As DNA, the CDR3 is TGTGCCAGCGGCGAGACACGTTATGGCTACACCTTC. It specifies CASGETRYGYTF.

The chain couples TRBV5-1 to TRBJ1-1; tentative D call: TRBD1 (6 bases). V shed 4 bases and J shed 2 bases, with 15 bases lying between them. CDR3 length: 15 amino acids. Germline CDR1 is SGHRS and CDR2 is YFSETQ. The CDR3 protein is CASSPNGGRNTEAFF. In DNA form, the CDR3 reads TGCGCCAGCAGCCCGAACGGGGGGCGAAACACTGAAGCTTTCTTT.

The chain couples TRBV19 to TRBJ1-1; TRBD1 matches at 7 bases. CDR1 and CDR2 from the germline V gene are LNHDA and SQIVND (reference sequence). The trim removed 5 bases at V and 1 base at J, leaving 4 bases unmatched. The CDR3 contains 14 residues. CDR3: CASSSGTANTEAFF. The CDR3 DNA sequence: TGTGCCAGTAGTTCAGGGACAGCGAACACTGAAGCTTTCTTT.

V and J are TRBV20-1 and TRBJ2-1; maybe TRBD2 (6 bases). Germline V gene lookup returns CDR1 DFQATT and CDR2 SNEGSKA (reference sequence). V was pared by 3 bases and J by 2 bases, with 11 bases between. The CDR3 has 14 amino acids. The CDR3 spells CSASEAGTYNEQFF. The CDR3 DNA reads as TGCAGTGCTAGTGAAGCGGGCACCTACAATGAGCAGTTCTTC.

The chain is built from TRBV28 and TRBJ1-4; D remains unclear. Germline V gives CDR1 MDHEN, CDR2 SYDVKM. V lost 2 bases and J 0 bases, leaving 7 bases between the germline ends. The CDR3 is 15 residues long. The CDR3 loop is CASSLRTATNEKLFF. The CDR3 DNA sequence: TGTGCCAGCAGTTTAAGAACTGCAACTAATGAAAAACTGTTTTTT.

The J gene is TRBJ1-1, the V gene TRBV10-3; 9 nucleotides align to TRBD1. The CDR3 totals 13 residues. Germline CDR1 reads ENHRY; CDR2 reads SYGVKD. Trimming took 11 bases from V and 5 from J; bases not matched to a gene: 9. The CDR3 here is CAVGTGLGTEAFF. The CDR3 DNA is TGTGCCGTTGGGACAGGGCTTGGGACTGAAGCTTTCTTT.

The V call is TRBV23-1, the J call TRBJ1-2; possibly TRBD1 for D (6 bases). TRBV23-1 is classed as an ORF, of uncertain function. The V end lost 6 bases, the J end lost 2 bases, and 22 bases lay between the germline ends. This CDR3 spans 17 amino acids. CDR3 DNA sequence: TGCGCCAGCAGCTACCACGTAGCAGGGGCCCTGAACTATGGCTACACCTTC. Translation gives CASSYHVAGALNYGYTF.

J is TRBJ1-2 and V is TRBV27; D remains ambiguous. Looked up from germline, CDR1 is MNHEY and CDR2 is SMNVEV (reference sequence). V lost 5 bases and J 2 bases, leaving 15 bases between the germline ends. The CDR3 consists of 15 residues. CDR3 nucleotide sequence: TGTGCCAGCAGTCCCCTAGACTCGAGGAACTATGGCTACACCTTC. This encodes CASSPLDSRNYGYTF.

The chain joins TRBV6-2 or TRBV6-3 to TRBJ2-5; maybe TRBD2 (6 bases). The V gene's germline CDR1 is MNHEY and CDR2 SVGEGT. V gave up 4 bases and J gave up 7 bases, with 16 bases separating them. This CDR3 is 14 amino acids long. The CDR3: CASSWSRAGGTQYF. The CDR3 nucleotides read TGTGCCAGCAGTTGGTCTAGAGCCGGGGGGACCCAGTACTTC.

The chain carries TRBV28 and TRBJ2-5, with D possibly being TRBD1 (5 bases). This CDR3 has 15 amino acids. V was trimmed by 3 bases and J by 1 base, leaving 12 bases between them. CDR1 and CDR2 (germline): MDHEN, SYDVKM. CDR3 sequence reads: CASSFDRRLQETQYF. DNA of the CDR3: TGTGCCAGCAGTTTCGACAGAAGACTCCAAGAGACCCAGTACTTC.

This clone has only a few counts. V gene TRBV5-4 combines with J gene TRBJ2-3; 9 bases are shared with TRBD2. The CDR3 has 16 amino acids. The junction had 6 bases not matched to a gene; V was cut back by 4 bases and J by 0 bases. In germline, CDR1 is SGHNT, CDR2 YYREEE (reference sequence). The CDR3 loop reads CASSHPLAGSTDTQYF. In nucleotides, the CDR3 is TGTGCCAGCAGCCATCCCCTAGCGGGAAGCACAGATACGCAGTATTTT.

The chain couples TRBV20-1 to TRBJ2-7; 8 nucleotides agree with TRBD1. The V gene's germline CDR1 is DFQATT and CDR2 SNEGSKA (reference sequence). V shed 3 bases and J 0 bases; nucleotides not matched to a gene: 7. The CDR3 runs 15 residues. The DNA for the CDR3 is TGCAGTGCTAGTCCTCAACAGGGGGGCTCCTACGAGCAGTACTTC. Amino acid sequence: CSASPQQGGSYEQYF.

This chain connects TRBV7-9 to TRBJ1-5, with TRBD1 identical over 10 bases. V shed 2 bases, J shed 3 bases, and the junction held 4 bases outside the gene matches. Looked up from germline, CDR1 is SEHNR and CDR2 is FQNEAQ (reference sequence). There are 16 residues in the CDR3. The CDR3 here is CASSLYGTGDNQPQHF. The DNA of the CDR3 is TGTGCCAGCAGCTTATATGGGACAGGGGACAATCAGCCCCAGCATTTT.

The CDR3 here is CSALAEETQYF. For the CDR3, the DNA is TGCAGTGCTTTAGCGGAAGAGACCCAGTACTTC. The chain couples TRBV20-1 to TRBJ2-5; D may be TRBD2 (6 bases). V was pared by 5 bases and J by 3 bases, with 7 bases between. This CDR3 spans 11 amino acids. Germline values: CDR1 DFQATT, CDR2 SNEGSKA (reference sequence).

V and J are TRBV19 and TRBJ1-1; weak D call: TRBD1 (5 bases). This CDR3 comprises 14 residues. Trimming took off 7 bases at V and 11 bases at J, with 23 bases between the two ends. Germline V gene lookup returns CDR1 LNHDA and CDR2 SQIVND (reference sequence). The CDR3 reads CASTNSGRVGEAFF. The CDR3 coding sequence is TGTGCCAGTACCAATTCGGGCAGGGTGGGTGAGGCTTTCTTT.

This clone was counted between two and nine times. CDR3 DNA: TGTGCCAGCAGCTTCCGGACTAGGCGAGAGACCCAGTACTTC. It specifies CASSFRTRRETQYF. This chain joins TRBV7-2 and TRBJ2-5, with 7 bases aligning to TRBD2. Per germline, CDR1 SGHTA and CDR2 FQGNSA. The junction had 5 bases not matched to a gene; V was cut back by 3 bases and J by 4 bases. This CDR3 comprises 14 residues.

The CDR3 is CASSYRTGDRLFF. In DNA, the CDR3 is TGTGCCAGCAGCTACCGAACCGGGGATCGGCTGTTTTTT. This chain connects TRBV11-3 to TRBJ2-2; the D gene is possibly TRBD2 (5 bases). Trimming shortened V by 4 bases and J by 13 bases, and 16 bases separated the two germline ends. The germline V gene has CDR1 SGHNT and CDR2 YENEEA. The CDR3 spans 13 residues.

This rearrangement joins TRBV29-1 to TRBJ2-1, with D maybe TRBD1 (5 bases). CDR1 and CDR2 from the germline V gene are SQVTM and ANQGSEA. The length of the CDR3 is 13 residues. Trimming removed 7 bases at V and 2 bases at J, with 12 bases between. In DNA, the CDR3 is TGCAGCGCGCAGGGTCTCCCCTACAATGAGCAGTTCTTC. Its protein is CSAQGLPYNEQFF.

The chain couples TRBV6-5 to TRBJ1-2, with 8 bases fitting TRBD1. Germline lookup yields CDR1 MNHEY and CDR2 SVGAGI. CDR3 length equals 15 residues. V was clipped by 4 bases and J by 4 bases; unmatched bases: 8. DNA of the CDR3: TGTGCCAGCAGTTTATACCAGGGGGCGGGCTATGGCTACACCTTC. This translates into CASSLYQGAGYGYTF.

CDR3 DNA sequence: TGTGCCAGCAGCTTATACGGGACAGGGGCCCACGAGCAGTACTTC. Protein product: CASSLYGTGAHEQYF. The J gene is TRBJ2-7, the V gene TRBV11-3, with 10 bases matching TRBD1. Germline V gene data show CDR1 as SGHNT and CDR2 as YENEEA. The CDR3 runs to 15 residues. The V segment lost 2 bases and the J segment 5 bases; nucleotides outside the gene matches: 6.

This sequence joins TRBV23-1 and TRBJ1-2; D is uncertain. TRBV23-1 is noted as an ORF with a role that remains uncertain. The CDR3 contains 15 residues. V was cut by 1 base and J by 0 bases, with 9 bases left in between. In nucleotides, the CDR3 is TGCGCCAGCAGTCAATGGCAGGACTCTAACTATGGCTACACCTTC. Amino acids: CASSQWQDSNYGYTF.

The genes are TRBV2 and TRBJ2-3; 7 bases agree with TRBD1. There are 17 residues in the CDR3. V lost 6 bases and J lost 4; bases outside the gene matches: 16. Per the germline V gene, CDR1 is SNHLY and CDR2 is FYNNEI. CDR3 region: CASSREGARVIADTQYF. DNA for the CDR3: TGTGCCAGCAGCCGCGAGGGGGCCAGGGTTATAGCAGATACGCAGTATTTT.

Points on this clone: One end of the junction is discordant with germline, which a read error may explain. CDR3: CASSLFPSGLDRFF. Here the CDR3 DNA reads TGTGCCAGCAGCTTATTCCCCTCTGGCCTGGACAGATTTTTT. V and J are TRBV7-2 and TRBJ1-3, with D perhaps matching TRBD1 (6 bases). Germline values: CDR1 SGHTA, CDR2 FQGNSA. The CDR3 length is 14 residues.